What follows are 17 T cell receptor beta chains derived from one specimen sequenced in a study of blood T cell repertoires in COVID-19. Some clones are missing from TCRdb's copy, which holds only in-frame ones; the method was immunoSEQ multiplex PCR. The sample yields around 200,000 clones, roughly 90% seen once. Sample: peripheral blood. The receptors were sampled from a man aged 40-49 years with acute or convalescent COVID-19.

The chain combines TRBV7-9 with TRBJ1-5; D is unresolved. CDR3 length equals 14 residues. V lost 5 bases and J lost 3, with 11 bases in between. CDR1 is SEHNR and CDR2 is FQNEAQ in the germline V gene (reference sequence). Here the CDR3 DNA reads TGTGCCAGCAGCCCAGGCGTTTTCAATCAGCCCCAGCATTTT. This codes for CASSPGVFNQPQHF.

This chain's CDR3 is CGMSAGLEGYTF. DNA of the CDR3: TGTGGCATGTCGGCCGGGTTAGAAGGCTACACCTTC. The chain uses TRBV30 and TRBJ1-2; unclear D gene. Germline V gives CDR1 GTSNPN, CDR2 SVGIG (reference sequence). This CDR3 spans 12 amino acids.

The chain carries TRBV3-1 (or the pseudogene TRBV3-2) and TRBJ2-7; 8 nucleotides match TRBD2. The CDR3 consists of 17 residues. With V trimmed by 3 bases and J by 3 bases, 13 bases remained unmatched. Germline V gene data show CDR1 as LGHDT and CDR2 as YNNKEL (reference sequence). CDR3 nucleotide sequence: TGTGCCAGCAGCCACCCCCCCGGGGGGGGCGGCTACTACGAGCAGTACTTC. It specifies CASSHPPGGGGYYEQYF.

The chain has TRBV2 and TRBJ2-7; 10 nucleotides match TRBD1. The V gene's germline CDR1 is SNHLY and CDR2 FYNNEI. Germline trimming cut 7 bases from V and 0 bases from J; bases unmatched to any gene: 9. The CDR3 has 16 amino acids. CDR3 sequence reads: CASKTYGQGVSYEQYF. CDR3 in DNA: TGTGCCAGCAAAACATACGGACAGGGGGTCTCCTACGAGCAGTACTTC.

J is TRBJ2-5 and V is TRBV28; D remains unclear. CDR1 and CDR2 from the germline V gene are MDHEN and SYDVKM. The germline V and J ends were trimmed by 2 bases and 2 bases, with 3 bases remaining between them. This CDR3 is built from 12 residues. The DNA of the CDR3 is TGTGCCAGCAGTTTAACTCAAGAGACCCAGTACTTC. Translated, it gives CASSLTQETQYF.

The rearrangement uses TRBV2 and TRBJ1-2; D is ambiguous. Germline V CDR1 and CDR2: SNHLY, FYNNEI. The ends were cut back, 3 bases at V and 6 bases at J, with 8 bases in the middle. The CDR3 spans 12 residues. For the CDR3, the DNA is TGTGCCAGCAGTGACAGGTGGGATGGCTACACCTTC. This translates into CASSDRWDGYTF. Drawing the rest from reference TRBV2 and TRBJ1-2, the complete variable domain is EPEVTQTPSHQVTQMGQEVILRCVPISNHLYFYWYRQILGQKVEFLVSFYNNEISEKSEIFDDQFSVERPDGSNFTLKIRSTKLEDSAMYFCASSDRWDGYTFGSGTRLTVV.

This chain joins TRBV5-1 and TRBJ2-6; TRBD1 might be the D (6 bases). The CDR3 runs to 15 residues. CDR1 and CDR2 (germline): SGHRS, YFSETQ. Trimming shortened V by 4 bases and J by 4 bases, and 12 bases separated the two germline ends. The chain's CDR3 is CASSGTLPGANVLTF. CDR3 bases: TGCGCCAGCAGCGGGACACTACCCGGGGCCAACGTCCTGACTTTC.

A few counts support this clone. The chain uses TRBV7-9 and TRBJ1-1; a weak D match, TRBD1 (5 bases). This CDR3 has 16 residues. V lost 1 base, J lost 1 base, and 13 bases lay in between. In germline, CDR1 is SEHNR, CDR2 FQNEAQ (reference sequence). CDR3 in amino acids: CASSLVGGARNTEAFF. DNA of the CDR3: TGTGCCAGCAGCTTAGTTGGTGGGGCGCGGAACACTGAAGCTTTCTTT.

The CDR3 region is CASSDTTVRGEQYF. The CDR3 DNA follows: TGTGCCAGCAGCGACACAACCGTCCGGGGCGAGCAGTACTTC. The chain couples TRBV11-2 to TRBJ2-7; D is perhaps TRBD2 (5 bases). V shed 5 bases and J shed 6 bases, with 17 bases lying between them. This CDR3 has 14 residues. The germline V gene has CDR1 SGHAT and CDR2 FQNNGV.

CDR3 residues: CASSSQGTDTQYF. In DNA, the CDR3 is TGTGCCAGCAGCTCACAGGGCACAGATACGCAGTATTTT. This chain links TRBV5-5 with TRBJ2-3, with a weak D call TRBD1 (5 bases). The V end lost 3 bases, the J end lost 1 base, and 6 bases lay between the germline ends. CDR1 is SGHKS and CDR2 is YYEKEE in the germline V gene (reference sequence). This CDR3 comprises 13 residues.

In its sample, this clone was seen once. The chain links TRBV19 to TRBJ2-3, with 7 nucleotides matching TRBD2. The CDR3 is 16 residues long. With 8 bases clipped from V and 3 bases from J, the junction kept 14 bases outside the gene matches. Germline CDR1 reads LNHDA; CDR2 reads SQIVND (reference sequence). Here the CDR3 DNA reads TGTGCCAGTCGATCCTTAGGCCGGGGGGAGACAGATACGCAGTATTTT. Translated: CASRSLGRGETDTQYF.

This chain connects TRBV11-3 to TRBJ2-2; D is perhaps TRBD2 (5 bases). Germline lookup yields CDR1 SGHNT and CDR2 YENEEA. This CDR3 spans 16 amino acids. The germline V and J ends were trimmed by 4 bases and 8 bases, with 20 bases remaining between them. CDR3 nucleotides: TGTGCCAGCAGCTGGGGAAGCGGTGGGATTGCGGGGGAGCTGTTTTTT. Protein sequence: CASSWGSGGIAGELFF.

The chain combines TRBV5-4 with TRBJ2-5; TRBD1 agrees at 7 bases. This CDR3 spans 15 amino acids. CDR1 SGHNT and CDR2 YYREEE come from the germline V gene (reference sequence). V was pared by 3 bases and J by 3 bases, with 8 bases of the junction left unmatched. CDR3: CASSSWDSYEETQYF. In nucleotides, the CDR3 is TGTGCCAGCAGCTCCTGGGACAGTTACGAAGAGACCCAGTACTTC.

This chain uses TRBV12-3 or TRBV12-4 with TRBJ1-2; a possible D gene is TRBD1 (6 bases). This CDR3 is 13 amino acids long. Trimming cost V 3 bases and J 11 bases, with 16 bases left between them. Here the CDR3 reads CASSFGDRHWYTF. The CDR3 bases are TGTGCCAGCAGTTTCGGAGACAGGCATTGGTACACCTTC.

The chain has TRBV19 and TRBJ1-5, with D perhaps matching TRBD1 (5 bases). Germline CDR1 reads LNHDA; CDR2 reads SQIVND (reference sequence). V was cut by 0 bases and J by 2 bases, with 8 bases left in between. The CDR3 has 15 amino acids. CDR3 nucleotides: TGTGCCAGTAGTATAGAACAGGCCGGCAATCAGCCCCAGCATTTT. Its translation: CASSIEQAGNQPQHF.

This chain uses TRBV5-1 with TRBJ2-1; D call uncertain. With 0 bases removed from V and 6 bases from J, the gap between germline ends came to 7 bases. There are 13 residues in the CDR3. The germline CDR1 and CDR2 sequences are SGHRS and YFSETQ. CDR3: CASSLDPSNEQFF. CDR3 nucleotide sequence: TGCGCCAGCAGCTTGGACCCCAGCAATGAGCAGTTCTTC.

This chain connects TRBV5-6 to TRBJ1-4; 8 nucleotides match TRBD1. CDR3 length: 16 amino acids. J lost 9 bases, V lost 1 base, and 11 bases had no gene match. CDR1 SGHDT and CDR2 YYEEEE come from the germline V gene. The CDR3 sequence is CASSLIGTGWDQKLFF. CDR3 DNA: TGTGCCAGCAGCTTGATCGGGACAGGATGGGATCAAAAACTGTTTTTT.